This T cell receptor (beta chain) originates from a study of T cell changes during pregnancy in multiple sclerosis. The count of this clone is one. This table comes from immunoSEQ multiplex PCR, and its TCRdb copy is limited to in-frame clones, with some not included. The profile shows tens of thousands of clones, 85% to 95% of them singletons. CDR3 size: 13 residues. Germline CDR1 is SGHNT and CDR2 is YENEEA. Trimming removed 1 base from V and 11 bases from J, with 14 bases in between. The TCR was taken from a female donor with multiple sclerosis, enrolled in a pregnancy study. The chain employs TRBV11-3 and TRBJ1-1, with D possibly matching TRBD1 (5 bases). Here the sequenced sample was CD4+ T cells from peripheral blood mononuclear cells, taken in the second trimester of pregnancy. DNA of the CDR3: TGTGCCAGCAGCTTAGGGGGGGGGTATGCGGCTTTCTTT. As protein: CASSLGGGYAAFF. Supplemented by reference TRBV11-3 and TRBJ1-1, the full variable domain reads EAGVVQSPRYKIIEKKQPVAFWCNPISGHNTLYWYLQNLGQGPELLIRYENEEAVDDSQLPKDRFSAERLKGVDSTLKIQPAELGDSAVYLCASSLGGGYAAFFGQGTRLTVV.